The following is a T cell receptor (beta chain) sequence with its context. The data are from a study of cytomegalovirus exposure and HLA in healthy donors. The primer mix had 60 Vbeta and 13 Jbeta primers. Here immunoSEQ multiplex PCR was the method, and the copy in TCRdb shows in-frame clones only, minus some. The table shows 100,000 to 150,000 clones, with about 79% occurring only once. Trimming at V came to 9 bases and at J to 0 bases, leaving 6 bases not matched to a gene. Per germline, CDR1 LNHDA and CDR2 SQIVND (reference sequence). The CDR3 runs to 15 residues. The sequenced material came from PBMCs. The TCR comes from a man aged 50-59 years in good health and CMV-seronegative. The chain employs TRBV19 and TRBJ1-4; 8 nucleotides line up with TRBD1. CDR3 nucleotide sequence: TGTGCCAGCACCGGACAGGGATCAACTAATGAAAAACTGTTTTTT. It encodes CASTGQGSTNEKLFF.